The rows below give T cell receptor beta chains drawn from one sample of a study of T cells in localized non-small cell lung cancer. Using immunoSEQ multiplex PCR, the repertoire was profiled, and TCRdb retains in-frame clones only, with some absent. The table lists about 13,000 clones, about 86% of them singletons. The sample in question was peripheral blood, obtained before any cancer treatment. The receptors stem from a male donor older than 55 with stage III lung adenocarcinoma. CDR3s include the opening cysteine and the closing phenylalanine or tryptophan. Fields, in order: clone size, D gene, V gene, CDR3 protein. A D gene is named only where the DNA matches it firmly. A clone size is listed for some rows: how often the clone was seen (once, few, many), or a class if it is expanded.

size: NA
D: TRBD1
V: TRBV11-3
CDR3: CASSWDRAHGYTF

size: NA
D: TRBD1
V: TRBV6-1
CDR3: CASRDRVWNNYGYTF

size: NA
D: NA
V: TRBV6-6
CDR3: CASRVLGSTDTQYF

size: NA
D: NA
V: TRBV27
CDR3: CASSPGPGPFSYEQYF

size: few
D: NA
V: TRBV5-1
CDR3: CASSLWPRGGGYTF

size: NA
D: NA
V: TRBV7-9
CDR3: CASRTAAALNSPLHF

size: NA
D: NA
V: TRBV21-1
CDR3: CASSLEGSYEQYF

size: NA
D: TRBD1
V: TRBV7-6
CDR3: CASSLGQGDYGYTF

size: NA
D: TRBD2
V: TRBV7-2
CDR3: CASSLARGGRDETQYF

size: medium-sized
D: TRBD1
V: TRBV2
CDR3: CASKTGGAGGYTF

size: NA
D: NA
V: TRBV7-9
CDR3: CASSLGGPSNEKLFF

size: NA
D: NA
V: TRBV7-8
CDR3: CASSLRTNSYEQYF

size: NA
D: TRBD2
V: TRBV7-2
CDR3: CASSRSGGQGNEQFF

size: NA
D: TRBD1
V: TRBV18
CDR3: CASSPGQGFNEQFF

size: NA
D: NA
V: TRBV6-6
CDR3: CASSWDAPNTGELFF

size: once
D: NA
V: TRBV27
CDR3: CASSLSEGWKGYTF

size: NA
D: NA
V: TRBV5-1
CDR3: CASSLGVGSAKNIQYF

size: once
D: NA
V: TRBV11-2
CDR3: CASGPQVAGEQYF

size: NA
D: NA
V: TRBV12-5
CDR3: CASGLGVEGPYNEQFF

size: NA
D: NA
V: TRBV4-1
CDR3: CASSQDLDFRGTGNTIYF

size: NA
D: NA
V: TRBV27
CDR3: CASCDHGNTGELFF

size: NA
D: TRBD1
V: TRBV28
CDR3: CASSLWQGVRYEQYF

size: NA
D: TRBD2
V: TRBV28
CDR3: CASTLLAGRIYEQYF

size: NA
D: NA
V: TRBV5-1
CDR3: CASSWSHPTSGNTIYF

size: NA
D: NA
V: TRBV2
CDR3: CASSGLDLGNQPQHF

size: NA
D: NA
V: TRBV6-1
CDR3: CASRGRTSLSRAFF

size: NA
D: NA
V: TRBV6-1
CDR3: CASSERGYVYEQYF

size: NA
D: NA
V: TRBV13
CDR3: CASSPKSGSSYNEQFF

size: NA
D: NA
V: TRBV7-2
CDR3: CASSATGTVVEKLFF

size: NA
D: TRBD1
V: TRBV4-2
CDR3: CASSQGWTGASAGELFF

size: NA
D: NA
V: TRBV4-1
CDR3: CASSHGRTSGNTIYF

size: once
D: NA
V: TRBV7-9
CDR3: CASSLGLRSDQETQYF

size: NA
D: NA
V: TRBV5-5
CDR3: CASSFQGTYEQYF

size: NA
D: NA
V: TRBV5-5
CDR3: CASSLALGLGVYEQYF

size: NA
D: TRBD1
V: TRBV14
CDR3: CASSQTPRTGSYEQYF

size: NA
D: TRBD2
V: TRBV27
CDR3: CASSSRTSGSYEQYF

size: NA
D: NA
V: TRBV19
CDR3: CASTIRTFYNEQFF

size: once
D: NA
V: TRBV5-1
CDR3: CASSRNSFEETQYF